Listed below are T cell receptor beta chains from one sample, sequenced in a study of cytomegalovirus exposure and HLA in healthy donors. Clones were read by immunoSEQ multiplex PCR, and TCRdb kept only the in-frame ones, dropping some. The data contain 150,000 to 200,000 clones, approximately 80% of them singletons. The sequencing sample was made of PBMCs. All receptors derive from a woman between 25 and 40 years old in good health and CMV-seropositive. Each CDR3 is given with its conserved first and last residue. Each record gives: J gene, D gene, V gene, clone size, CDR3 DNA, CDR3 protein. A D gene is named only where the DNA matches it firmly. Clone size, where shown, is once, few, many, or a class for clones that have expanded.

TRBJ1-6 | - | TRBV4-2 | - | TGTGCCAGCCATGACAGTTCTTATAATTCACCCCTCCACTTT | CASHDSSYNSPLHF
TRBJ1-3 | - | TRBV28 | - | TGTGCCAGCACCCCCGAGGCTGGAAACACCATATATTTT | CASTPEAGNTIYF
TRBJ2-3 | TRBD2 | TRBV9 | - | TGTGCCAGCAGCGTAGCACTAGCGGGGAGGGCAGATACGCAGTATTTT | CASSVALAGRADTQYF
TRBJ2-3 | - | TRBV4-3 | - | TGCGCCAGCAGCCAAGATGGAGTTAGCACAGATACGCAGTATTTT | CASSQDGVSTDTQYF
TRBJ1-4 | - | TRBV6-5 | - | TGTGCCAGCAGTTCGAGGGGGGGTAATGAAAAACTGTTTTTT | CASSSRGGNEKLFF
TRBJ2-7 | TRBD2 | TRBV6-6 | few | TGTGCCAGCAGTTACGGCGGGAGTGGGAGGTACGAGCAGTACTTC | CASSYGGSGRYEQYF
TRBJ2-7 | TRBD2 | TRBV7-9 | - | TGTGCCAGCAGCCCCCCGGGGGGACTTATCTACGAGCAGTACTTC | CASSPPGGLIYEQYF
TRBJ1-2 | TRBD1 | TRBV2 | - | TGTGCCAGCAGACAGGGGTTCTATGGCTACACCTTC | CASRQGFYGYTF
TRBJ2-2 | TRBD1 | TRBV7-6 | few | TGTGCCAGCAGCCCGGGACAGGGGGTCGGGGAGCTGTTTTTT | CASSPGQGVGELFF
TRBJ2-3 | - | TRBV4-2 | - | TGTGCCAGCAGCCAAGGGGAGGTCACAGATACGCAGTATTTT | CASSQGEVTDTQYF
TRBJ1-1 | - | TRBV28 | - | TGTGCCAGCAGTTTAGGAGGGATTAACACTGAAGCTTTCTTT | CASSLGGINTEAFF
TRBJ1-2 | - | TRBV18 | - | TGTGCCAGCTCACCCCGGACAGACTATGGCTACACCTTC | CASSPRTDYGYTF
TRBJ2-1 | TRBD2 | TRBV10-2 | once | TGCGCCACCGGAATCCTAACTAGCGGGAGGGGTAATGAGCAGTTCTTC | CATGILTSGRGNEQFF
TRBJ1-5 | - | TRBV10-3 | few | TGTGCCATTGGACAAGTGTTTAATCAGCCCCAGCATTTT | CAIGQVFNQPQHF
TRBJ2-3 | TRBD2 | TRBV7-9 | few | TGTGCCAGCGCCACTAGCGGCAACACAGATACGCAGTATTTT | CASATSGNTDTQYF
TRBJ2-7 | TRBD2 | TRBV5-1 | - | TGCGCCAGCAGCTTAACGGGACTAGCGAACTACGAGCAGTACTTC | CASSLTGLANYEQYF
TRBJ1-6 | TRBD1 | TRBV5-6 | - | TGTGCCAGCAGCCCACCGGGACAGGGCTGGGAAGGGTCACCCCTCCACTTT | CASSPPGQGWEGSPLHF
TRBJ1-4 | TRBD1 | TRBV28 | - | TGTGCCAGCAGTTTGCCCCGACAGGGACTTGATGAAAAACTGTTTTTT | CASSLPRQGLDEKLFF
TRBJ1-1 | - | TRBV4-3 | - | TGCGCCAGCAGCCAAGATCCAGGGGTCACTGAAGCTTTCTTT | CASSQDPGVTEAFF
TRBJ2-1 | TRBD2 | TRBV5-4 | - | TGTGCCAGCAGCTCGGGAGGCCCTACTTCCCGCTCCTACAATGAGCAGTTCTTC | CASSSGGPTSRSYNEQFF
TRBJ2-5 | TRBD2 | TRBV5-1 | - | TGCGCCAGCAGCCCGTTTGCCGGGGGGGGCCAAGAAGAGACCCAGTACTTC | CASSPFAGGGQEETQYF
TRBJ2-7 | - | TRBV19 | - | TGTGCCAGTAGTATGCGGGACTTCGCCGAGCAGTACTTC | CASSMRDFAEQYF
TRBJ2-3 | TRBD1 | TRBV5-1 | - | TGCGCCAGCAGCATCCGACAGGGGGCTGGAGATACGCAGTATTTT | CASSIRQGAGDTQYF
TRBJ2-1 | - | TRBV6-1 | - | TGTGCCAGCAGTACGACAGTCATCCCGGACAATGAGCAGTTCTTC | CASSTTVIPDNEQFF
TRBJ2-3 | TRBD2 | TRBV7-2 | - | TGTGCCAGCAGCTCGAGGACTAGCGGGACATATACAGATACGCAGTATTTT | CASSSRTSGTYTDTQYF
TRBJ1-5 | - | TRBV19 | - | TGTGCCAGTAGTATTCCTTCGGGTTCCGGCAATCAGCCCCAGCATTTT | CASSIPSGSGNQPQHF
TRBJ2-5 | TRBD2 | TRBV7-8 | - | TGTGCCAGCAGCTTACTAGCGGGAGAAGAGACCCAGTACTTC | CASSLLAGEETQYF
TRBJ1-5 | - | TRBV4-3 | - | TGCGCCAGCAGCCAAGACCTCAGCAATCAGCCCCAGCATTTT | CASSQDLSNQPQHF
TRBJ2-3 | - | TRBV9 | - | TGTGCCAGCAGCGTAGATGGCCGGCGGGATACGCAGTATTTT | CASSVDGRRDTQYF
TRBJ2-7 | TRBD1 | TRBV6-1 | - | TGTGCCAGCAGTGTGCCGGCACCAGGGGGAATCTACGAGCAGTACTTC | CASSVPAPGGIYEQYF
TRBJ2-2 | - | TRBV15 | few | TGTGCCACCAGCAGAGGTCGGCTAGAGGACACCGGGGAGCTGTTTTTT | CATSRGRLEDTGELFF
TRBJ2-7 | - | TRBV5-1 | - | TGCGCCAGCAGCTTGGTAGGCGGCTCCTACGAGCAGTACTTC | CASSLVGGSYEQYF
TRBJ2-1 | - | TRBV19 | - | TGTGCCAGTAGTATAGGGACAAACAATGAGCAGTTCTTC | CASSIGTNNEQFF
TRBJ2-3 | - | TRBV19 | - | TGTGCCAGTAGTCTACACTCGGAGGGGGATACGCAGTATTTT | CASSLHSEGDTQYF
TRBJ2-5 | TRBD1 | TRBV7-6 | few | TGTGCCAGCAGCTTCGGGACAGGGACCCAAGAGACCCAGTACTTC | CASSFGTGTQETQYF
TRBJ1-2 | - | TRBV18 | - | TGTGCCAGCTCACCAAGGGAGAACTATGGCTACACCTTC | CASSPRENYGYTF
TRBJ1-6 | - | TRBV15 | - | TGTGCCACCAGCAGAGAACAGGGCTTCGGTTCACCCCTCCACTTT | CATSREQGFGSPLHF